The T cell receptor (beta chain) described here comes from a study of T cells in tuberculosis. Study background: In South Africa, adults with active tuberculosis were compared with IGRA-negative and latently infected IGRA-positive adolescents. Overall study findings and caveats: Shorter CDR3-alpha in active tuberculosis partly drove smaller distances. Active tuberculosis TCR-alpha repertoires lay closer to GMM-specific TCRs than IGRA-negative controls, suggesting clonal expansion.

This table comes from immunoSEQ multiplex PCR, and its TCRdb copy is limited to in-frame clones, with some not included. The data show nearly 35,000 clones, with 80% to 95% seen just once and 2.2% held by the top ten. V lost 0 bases, J lost 1 base, and 7 bases lay in between. The germline gives CDR1 LGHNA, CDR2 YSLEER. The CDR3 sequence is 14 residues long. To note about this clone: Antigen specificity is unknown.

Each clinical donor contributed on average around 100,000 T cells from unsorted cryopreserved PBMC. Sequenced input: PBMCs. The source of this sequence is a donor aged 5 to 30 with latent tuberculosis or without tuberculosis infection. The chain is built from TRBV4-3 and TRBJ2-7; a weak D match, TRBD2 (6 bases). Written as DNA, the CDR3 is TGCGCCAGCAGCCAAGAGGGGGGATCCTACGAGCAGTACTTC. This codes for CASSQEGGSYEQYF.